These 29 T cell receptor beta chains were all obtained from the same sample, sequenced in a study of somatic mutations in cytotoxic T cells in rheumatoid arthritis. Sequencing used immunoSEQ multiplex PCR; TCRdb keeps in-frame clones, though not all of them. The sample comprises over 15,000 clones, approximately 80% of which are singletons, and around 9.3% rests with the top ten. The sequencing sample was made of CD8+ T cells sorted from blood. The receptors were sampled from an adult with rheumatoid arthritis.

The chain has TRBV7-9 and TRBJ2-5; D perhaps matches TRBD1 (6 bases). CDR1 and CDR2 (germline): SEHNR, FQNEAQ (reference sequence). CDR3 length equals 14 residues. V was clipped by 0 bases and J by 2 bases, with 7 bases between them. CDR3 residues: CASSLARGQETQYF. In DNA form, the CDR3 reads TGTGCCAGCAGCTTAGCCAGGGGTCAAGAGACCCAGTACTTC.

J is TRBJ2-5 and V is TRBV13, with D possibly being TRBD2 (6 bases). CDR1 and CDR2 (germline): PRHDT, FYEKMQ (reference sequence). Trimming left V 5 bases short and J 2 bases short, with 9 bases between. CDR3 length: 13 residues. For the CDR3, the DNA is TGTGCCAGCAGCCTGACTAGTCAAGAGACCCAGTACTTC. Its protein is CASSLTSQETQYF. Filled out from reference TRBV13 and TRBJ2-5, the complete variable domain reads AAGVIQSPRHLIKEKRETATLKCYPIPRHDTVYWYQQGPGQDPQFLISFYEKMQSDKGSIPDRFSAQQFSDYHSELNMSSLELGDSALYFCASSLTSQETQYFGPGTRLLVL.

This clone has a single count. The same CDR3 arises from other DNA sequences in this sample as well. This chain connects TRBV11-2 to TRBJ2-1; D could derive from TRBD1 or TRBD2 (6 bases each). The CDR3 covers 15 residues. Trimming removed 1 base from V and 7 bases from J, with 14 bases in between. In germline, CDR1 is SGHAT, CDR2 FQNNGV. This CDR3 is CASSLARGLWNEQFF. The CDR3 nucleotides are TGTGCCAGCAGCTTAGCCAGGGGACTTTGGAATGAGCAGTTCTTC.

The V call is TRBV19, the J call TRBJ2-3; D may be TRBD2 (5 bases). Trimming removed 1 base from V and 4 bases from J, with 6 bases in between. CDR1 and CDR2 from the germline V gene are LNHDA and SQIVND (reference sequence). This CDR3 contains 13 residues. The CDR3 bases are TGTGCCAGTAGTATAGGAGGGTCAGATACGCAGTATTTT. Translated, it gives CASSIGGSDTQYF.

The CDR3 loop reads CASRTRLAGQETQYF. In DNA form, the CDR3 reads TGTGCCAGCAGAACACGACTAGCGGGGCAAGAGACCCAGTACTTC. This rearrangement joins TRBV6-6 to TRBJ2-5; TRBD2 matches at 11 bases. The germline gives CDR1 MNHNY, CDR2 SVGAGI (reference sequence). Trimming at V came to 6 bases and at J to 2 bases, leaving 5 bases not matched to a gene. The CDR3 is made up of 15 amino acids.

The CDR3 DNA is TGTGCCAGCAGTTTTATACAGGGTTACGAGCAGTACTTC. This codes for CASSFIQGYEQYF. The chain combines TRBV28 with TRBJ2-7; D possibly corresponds to TRBD1 (6 bases). The germline V and J ends were trimmed by 3 bases and 4 bases, with 10 bases remaining between them. CDR3 length equals 13 residues. Germline V gene data show CDR1 as MDHEN and CDR2 as SYDVKM.

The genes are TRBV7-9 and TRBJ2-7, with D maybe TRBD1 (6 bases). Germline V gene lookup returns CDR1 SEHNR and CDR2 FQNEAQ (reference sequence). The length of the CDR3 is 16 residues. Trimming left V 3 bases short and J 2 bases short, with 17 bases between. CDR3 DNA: TGTGCCAGCAGCTTTGTATCCGGGACACTAACCTACGAGCAGTACTTC. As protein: CASSFVSGTLTYEQYF.

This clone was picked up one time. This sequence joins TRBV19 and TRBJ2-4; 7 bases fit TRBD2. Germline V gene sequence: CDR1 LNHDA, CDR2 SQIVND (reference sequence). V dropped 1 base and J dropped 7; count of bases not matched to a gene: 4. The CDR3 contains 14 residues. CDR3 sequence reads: CASSIGGGVNIQYF. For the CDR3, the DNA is TGTGCCAGTAGTATAGGGGGAGGGGTGAACATTCAGTACTTC.

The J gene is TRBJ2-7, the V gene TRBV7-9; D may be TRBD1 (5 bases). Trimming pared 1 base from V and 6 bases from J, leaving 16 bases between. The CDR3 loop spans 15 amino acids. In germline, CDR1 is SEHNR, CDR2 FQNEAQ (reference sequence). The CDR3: CASSLDFGQGLEQYF. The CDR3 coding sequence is TGTGCCAGCAGCTTAGATTTCGGTCAGGGCCTCGAGCAGTACTTC.

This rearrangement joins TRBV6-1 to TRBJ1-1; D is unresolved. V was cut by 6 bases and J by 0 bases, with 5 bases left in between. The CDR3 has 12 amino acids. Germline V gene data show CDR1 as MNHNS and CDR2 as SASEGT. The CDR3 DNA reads TGTGCCAGCAGGACATTGAACACTGAAGCTTTCTTT. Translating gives CASRTLNTEAFF.

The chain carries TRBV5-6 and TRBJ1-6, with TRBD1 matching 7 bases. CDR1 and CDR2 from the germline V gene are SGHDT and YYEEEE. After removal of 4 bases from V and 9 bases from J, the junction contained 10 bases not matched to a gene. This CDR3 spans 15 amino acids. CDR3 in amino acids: CASSKGGTAGSPLHF. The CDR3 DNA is TGTGCCAGCAGCAAAGGCGGGACAGCGGGTTCACCCCTCCACTTT.

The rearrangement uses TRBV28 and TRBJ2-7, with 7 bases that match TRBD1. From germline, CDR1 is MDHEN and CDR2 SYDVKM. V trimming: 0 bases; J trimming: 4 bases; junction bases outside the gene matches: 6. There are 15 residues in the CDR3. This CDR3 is CASSLWGTAAYEQYF. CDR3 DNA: TGTGCCAGCAGTTTATGGGGGACAGCCGCTTACGAGCAGTACTTC.

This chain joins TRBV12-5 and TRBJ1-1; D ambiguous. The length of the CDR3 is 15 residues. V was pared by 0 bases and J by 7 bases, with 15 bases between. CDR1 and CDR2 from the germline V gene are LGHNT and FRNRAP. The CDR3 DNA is TGTGCTAGTGGTTTGGTACCCTCAGGAACGAGTGAAGCTTTCTTT. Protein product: CASGLVPSGTSEAFF.

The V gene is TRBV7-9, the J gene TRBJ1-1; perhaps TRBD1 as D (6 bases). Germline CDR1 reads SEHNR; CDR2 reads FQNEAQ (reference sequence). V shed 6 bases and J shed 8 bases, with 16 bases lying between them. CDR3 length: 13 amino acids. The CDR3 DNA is TGTGCCAGCAGGGCGGGGAAGGGGGGCGAAGCTTTCTTT. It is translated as CASRAGKGGEAFF.

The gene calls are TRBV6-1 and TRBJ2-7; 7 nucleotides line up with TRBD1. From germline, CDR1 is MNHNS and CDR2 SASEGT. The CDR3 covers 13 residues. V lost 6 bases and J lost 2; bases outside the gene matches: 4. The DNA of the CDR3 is TGTGCCAGCAGGGGGACAGCAACCTACGAGCAGTACTTC. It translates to CASRGTATYEQYF.

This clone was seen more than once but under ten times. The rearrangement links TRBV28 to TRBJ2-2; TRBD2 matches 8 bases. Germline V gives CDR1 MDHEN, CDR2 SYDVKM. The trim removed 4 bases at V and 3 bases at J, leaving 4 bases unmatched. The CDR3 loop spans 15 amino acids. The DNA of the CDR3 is TGTGCCAGCAGTTCCGGGACTAGAGACACCGGGGAGCTGTTTTTT. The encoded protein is CASSSGTRDTGELFF.

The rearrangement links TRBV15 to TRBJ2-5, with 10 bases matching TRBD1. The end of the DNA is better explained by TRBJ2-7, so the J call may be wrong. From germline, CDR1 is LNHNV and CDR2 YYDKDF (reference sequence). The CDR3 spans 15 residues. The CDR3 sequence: CATSRDGTGDYEQYF. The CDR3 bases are TGTGCCACCAGCAGAGATGGGACAGGGGACTACGAGCAGTACTTC.

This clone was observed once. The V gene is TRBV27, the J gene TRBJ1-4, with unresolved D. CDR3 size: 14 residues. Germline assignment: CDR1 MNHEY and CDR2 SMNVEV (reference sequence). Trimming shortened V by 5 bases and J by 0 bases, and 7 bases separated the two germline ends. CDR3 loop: CASSRFATNEKLFF. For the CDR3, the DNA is TGTGCCAGCAGTAGGTTTGCAACTAATGAAAAACTGTTTTTT.

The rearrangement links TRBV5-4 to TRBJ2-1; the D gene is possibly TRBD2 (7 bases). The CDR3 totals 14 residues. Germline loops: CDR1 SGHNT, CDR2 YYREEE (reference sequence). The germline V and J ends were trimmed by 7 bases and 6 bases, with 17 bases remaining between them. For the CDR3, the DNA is TGTGCCAGCGGCCCCTGGGGGGGCGGCAATGAGCAGTTCTTC. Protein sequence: CASGPWGGGNEQFF.

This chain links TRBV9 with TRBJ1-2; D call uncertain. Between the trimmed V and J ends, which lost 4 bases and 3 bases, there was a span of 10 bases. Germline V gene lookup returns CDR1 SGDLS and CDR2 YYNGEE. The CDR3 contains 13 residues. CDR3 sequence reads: CASSLGLDYGYTF. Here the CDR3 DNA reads TGTGCCAGCAGCTTGGGCCTTGACTATGGCTACACCTTC. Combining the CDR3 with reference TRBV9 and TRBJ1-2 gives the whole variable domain DSGVTQTPKHLITATGQRVTLRCSPRSGDLSVYWYQQSLDQGLQFLIQYYNGEERAKGNILERFSAQQFPDLHSELNLSSLELGDSALYFCASSLGLDYGYTFGSGTRLTVV.

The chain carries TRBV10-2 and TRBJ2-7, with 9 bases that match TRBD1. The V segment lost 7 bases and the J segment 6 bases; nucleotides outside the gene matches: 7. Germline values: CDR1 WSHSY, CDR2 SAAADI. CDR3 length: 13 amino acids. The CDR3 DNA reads TGCGCCAGCATTTTACAGGGGGCCGGCGAGCAGTACTTC. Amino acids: CASILQGAGEQYF.

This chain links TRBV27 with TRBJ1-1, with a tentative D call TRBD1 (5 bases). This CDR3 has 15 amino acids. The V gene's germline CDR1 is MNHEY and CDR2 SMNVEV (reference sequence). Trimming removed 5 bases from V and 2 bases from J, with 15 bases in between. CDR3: CASSLLMGVNTEAFF. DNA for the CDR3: TGTGCCAGCAGTCTCTTAATGGGGGTTAACACTGAAGCTTTCTTT.

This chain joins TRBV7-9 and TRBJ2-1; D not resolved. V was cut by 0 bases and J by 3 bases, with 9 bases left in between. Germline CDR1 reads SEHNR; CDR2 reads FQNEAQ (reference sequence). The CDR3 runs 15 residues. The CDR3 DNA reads TGTGCCAGCAGCTTAGCCTCTGAGCTCTACAATGAGCAGTTCTTC. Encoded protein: CASSLASELYNEQFF.

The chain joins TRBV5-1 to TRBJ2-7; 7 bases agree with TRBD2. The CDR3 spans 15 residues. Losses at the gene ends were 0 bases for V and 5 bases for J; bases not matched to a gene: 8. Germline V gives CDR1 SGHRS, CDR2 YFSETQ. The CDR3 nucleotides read TGCGCCAGCAGCTTGGTAGGCGGTCGGGGGGACGAGCAGTACTTC. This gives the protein CASSLVGGRGDEQYF.

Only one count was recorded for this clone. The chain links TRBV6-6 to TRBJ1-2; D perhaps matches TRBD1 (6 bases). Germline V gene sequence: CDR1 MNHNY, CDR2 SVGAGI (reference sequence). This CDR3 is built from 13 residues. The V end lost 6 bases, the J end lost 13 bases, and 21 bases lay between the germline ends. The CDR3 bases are TGTGCCAGCAGAGGGGCAGGCCAAGGGGGGTGCACCTTC. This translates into CASRGAGQGGCTF.

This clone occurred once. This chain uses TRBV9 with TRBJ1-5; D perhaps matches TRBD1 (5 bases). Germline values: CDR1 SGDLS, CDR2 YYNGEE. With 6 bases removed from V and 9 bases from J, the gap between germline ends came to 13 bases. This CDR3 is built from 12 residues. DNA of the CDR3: TGTGCCAGCATCTGGGGGAAGAGGCCCCAGCATTTT. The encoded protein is CASIWGKRPQHF.

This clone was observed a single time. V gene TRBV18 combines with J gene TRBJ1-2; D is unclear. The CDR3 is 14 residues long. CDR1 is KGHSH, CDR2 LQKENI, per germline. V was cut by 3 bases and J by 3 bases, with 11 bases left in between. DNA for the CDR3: TGTGCCAGCTCACCGTCGTCCGGCGACTATGGCTACACCTTC. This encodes CASSPSSGDYGYTF.

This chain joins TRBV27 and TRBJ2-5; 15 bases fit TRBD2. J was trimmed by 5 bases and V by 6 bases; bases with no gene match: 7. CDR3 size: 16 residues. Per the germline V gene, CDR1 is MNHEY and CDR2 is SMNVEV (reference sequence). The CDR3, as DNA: TGTGCCAGCAGACCGGGACTAGCGGGGGGTAGGGAGACCCAGTACTTC. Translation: CASRPGLAGGRETQYF.

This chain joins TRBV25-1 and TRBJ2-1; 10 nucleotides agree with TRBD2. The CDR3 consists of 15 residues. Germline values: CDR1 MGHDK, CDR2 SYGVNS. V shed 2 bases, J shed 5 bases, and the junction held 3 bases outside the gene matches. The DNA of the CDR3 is TGTGCCAGCAGTGAACTACTAGCGGGGAACAATGAGCAGTTCTTC. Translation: CASSELLAGNNEQFF.